Listed below are T cell receptor beta chains from one sample, sequenced in a study of beta chain features in type 1 diabetes. The table came from immunoSEQ multiplex PCR; TCRdb's copy has only in-frame clones and leaves some out. Among 400,000 to 600,000 clones listed, around 30% were seen once. Sequenced input: naive CD4+ T cells from blood. The receptors were gathered from a man between 18 and 29 years old in good health. Both conserved end residues are part of each CDR3. Each record gives: clone size, D gene, V gene, J gene, CDR3 protein, CDR3 DNA. The D gene is left open where the match is weak. Some rows mark clone size as missing; the rest say once, few, many or name a class of expanded clone.

clone_size: .; d_call: .; v_call: TRBV28; j_call: TRBJ2-3; cdr3_aa: CASSRLGTDTQYF; cdr3_nt: TGTGCCAGCAGTCGATTGGGCACAGATACGCAGTATTTT
clone_size: .; d_call: TRBD1; v_call: TRBV10-3; j_call: TRBJ2-2; cdr3_aa: CATRGQLNTGELFF; cdr3_nt: TGTGCCACCCGGGGACAGCTGAACACCGGGGAGCTGTTTTTT
clone_size: .; d_call: TRBD1; v_call: TRBV29-1; j_call: TRBJ2-3; cdr3_aa: CSSWTGSTDTQYF; cdr3_nt: TGCAGCTCCTGGACAGGGAGCACAGATACGCAGTATTTT
clone_size: few; d_call: .; v_call: TRBV30; j_call: TRBJ1-1; cdr3_aa: CAWSAIGIQGNTEAFF; cdr3_nt: TGTGCCTGGAGCGCAATAGGGATACAGGGGAACACTGAAGCTTTCTTT
clone_size: .; d_call: .; v_call: TRBV30; j_call: TRBJ2-1; cdr3_aa: CAWSKKRVYNEQFF; cdr3_nt: TGTGCCTGGAGTAAAAAGCGCGTGTACAATGAGCAGTTCTTC
clone_size: .; d_call: .; v_call: TRBV13; j_call: TRBJ2-3; cdr3_aa: CASSLEQSTQYF; cdr3_nt: TGTGCCAGCAGCTTAGAACAGAGCACGCAGTATTTT
clone_size: once; d_call: TRBD1; v_call: TRBV7-3; j_call: TRBJ2-1; cdr3_aa: CASSLTGQGNNEQFF; cdr3_nt: TGTGCCAGCAGCTTAACGGGACAGGGCAACAATGAGCAGTTCTTC
clone_size: .; d_call: TRBD2; v_call: TRBV5-1; j_call: TRBJ2-3; cdr3_aa: CASSLVAGADTQYF; cdr3_nt: TGCGCCAGCAGCTTGGTTGCGGGAGCAGATACGCAGTATTTT
clone_size: once; d_call: .; v_call: TRBV9; j_call: TRBJ2-1; cdr3_aa: CASSVGINEQFF; cdr3_nt: TGTGCCAGCAGCGTGGGAATCAATGAGCAGTTCTTC
clone_size: .; d_call: .; v_call: TRBV30; j_call: TRBJ1-4; cdr3_aa: CAWTSEGAKREKLFF; cdr3_nt: TGTGCCTGGACGTCGGAAGGGGCGAAGAGGGAAAAACTGTTTTTT
clone_size: few; d_call: .; v_call: TRBV14; j_call: TRBJ2-7; cdr3_aa: CASSQDMVEQYF; cdr3_nt: TGTGCCAGCAGCCAAGATATGGTCGAGCAGTACTTC
clone_size: .; d_call: .; v_call: TRBV4-3; j_call: TRBJ2-2; cdr3_aa: CASSQVPAGELFF; cdr3_nt: TGCGCCAGCAGCCAAGTCCCCGCCGGGGAGCTGTTTTTT
clone_size: few; d_call: TRBD1; v_call: TRBV9; j_call: TRBJ1-2; cdr3_aa: CASSAGQGANYGYTF; cdr3_nt: TGTGCCAGCAGCGCCGGACAGGGGGCTAACTATGGCTACACCTTC
clone_size: .; d_call: .; v_call: TRBV7-2; j_call: TRBJ2-7; cdr3_aa: CASSPSWESYEQYF; cdr3_nt: TGTGCCAGCAGCCCTAGCTGGGAGTCCTACGAGCAGTACTTC
clone_size: .; d_call: .; v_call: TRBV7-9; j_call: TRBJ2-3; cdr3_aa: CASSPPGILTQYF; cdr3_nt: TGTGCCAGCAGCCCCCCAGGCATTCTTACGCAGTATTTT
clone_size: few; d_call: TRBD1; v_call: TRBV29-1; j_call: TRBJ1-2; cdr3_aa: CSVETGGGYGYTF; cdr3_nt: TGCAGCGTTGAAACAGGGGGCGGCTATGGCTACACCTTC
clone_size: .; d_call: TRBD2; v_call: TRBV5-1; j_call: TRBJ2-7; cdr3_aa: CASSSGTSGSYEQYF; cdr3_nt: TGCGCCAGCAGCTCCGGGACTAGCGGATCCTACGAGCAGTACTTC
clone_size: few; d_call: TRBD1; v_call: TRBV29-1; j_call: TRBJ1-2; cdr3_aa: CSVGTGANYGYTF; cdr3_nt: TGCAGCGTTGGGACAGGGGCTAACTATGGCTACACCTTC
clone_size: .; d_call: TRBD1; v_call: TRBV30; j_call: TRBJ1-5; cdr3_aa: CAWSRAQGAGNQPQHF; cdr3_nt: TGTGCCTGGAGTCGTGCGCAGGGGGCGGGAAATCAGCCCCAGCATTTT
clone_size: .; d_call: TRBD2; v_call: TRBV7-2; j_call: TRBJ2-7; cdr3_aa: CASSLDRTSGTYEQYF; cdr3_nt: TGTGCCAGCAGCCTAGATAGGACTAGCGGAACCTACGAGCAGTACTTC
clone_size: few; d_call: TRBD2; v_call: TRBV5-1; j_call: TRBJ2-7; cdr3_aa: CASSPTSGSYEQYF; cdr3_nt: TGCGCCAGCAGCCCGACTAGCGGATCCTACGAGCAGTACTTC
clone_size: few; d_call: .; v_call: TRBV25-1; j_call: TRBJ2-4; cdr3_aa: CASSESRATATIQYF; cdr3_nt: TGTGCCAGCAGTGAATCTCGGGCCACGGCCACCATTCAGTACTTC
clone_size: few; d_call: .; v_call: TRBV5-6; j_call: TRBJ2-5; cdr3_aa: CASSFLPNEETQYF; cdr3_nt: TGTGCCAGCAGTTTCCTACCCAACGAGGAGACCCAGTACTTC
clone_size: few; d_call: .; v_call: TRBV9; j_call: TRBJ2-7; cdr3_aa: CASSVTLARYSYEQYF; cdr3_nt: TGTGCCAGCAGCGTGACCCTAGCCCGCTACTCCTACGAGCAGTACTTC
clone_size: .; d_call: .; v_call: TRBV4-1; j_call: TRBJ2-7; cdr3_aa: CASSQPRSSYEQYF; cdr3_nt: TGCGCCAGCAGCCAACCCCGCAGCTCCTACGAGCAGTACTTC
clone_size: few; d_call: .; v_call: TRBV2; j_call: TRBJ1-5; cdr3_aa: CASSDSFLPQHF; cdr3_nt: TGTGCCAGCAGTGACTCGTTTTTGCCCCAGCATTTT
clone_size: .; d_call: .; v_call: TRBV4-3; j_call: TRBJ2-1; cdr3_aa: CASSQGDSRYNEQFF; cdr3_nt: TGCGCCAGCAGCCAAGGAGACTCCCGTTACAATGAGCAGTTCTTC
clone_size: .; d_call: TRBD2; v_call: TRBV9; j_call: TRBJ2-7; cdr3_aa: CASSVVGGPTYEQYF; cdr3_nt: TGTGCCAGCAGCGTAGTGGGAGGGCCAACGTACGAGCAGTACTTC
clone_size: .; d_call: .; v_call: TRBV14; j_call: TRBJ1-1; cdr3_aa: CASSQTGTAEAFF; cdr3_nt: TGTGCCAGCAGCCAGACTGGAACGGCTGAAGCTTTCTTT